Shown below are 15 T cell receptor beta chains from a single sample sequenced in a study of blood T cell repertoires in COVID-19. TCRdb keeps only in-frame clones here, not all; method: immunoSEQ multiplex PCR. The sample lists 210,000 or so clones; roughly four fifths were seen once. The specimen was PBMCs or T cells enriched from blood (not recorded which). All receptors come from a woman between 50 and 59 years old who had been exposed to COVID-19.

The CDR3 DNA follows: TGTGCCAGCAGCTTCGGGAACACTGAAGCTTTCTTT. Residues: CASSFGNTEAFF. This sequence joins TRBV5-6 and TRBJ1-1; D unresolved. This CDR3 is 12 amino acids long. The germline V and J ends were trimmed by 2 bases and 1 base, with 3 bases remaining between them. Germline V lookup: CDR1 SGHDT, CDR2 YYEEEE.

This chain connects TRBV11-2 to TRBJ1-5; D not resolved. The germline V gene encodes CDR1 SGHAT and CDR2 FQNNGV. V was trimmed by 3 bases and J by 6 bases, leaving 15 bases between them. The CDR3 runs 15 residues. The CDR3 DNA sequence: TGTGCCAGCAGCTTTAGCGGCGAGGGCGGTCAGCCCCAGCATTTT. Residues: CASSFSGEGGQPQHF. Full variable domain (rest looked up from reference TRBV11-2 and TRBJ1-5): EAGVAQSPRYKIIEKRQSVAFWCNPISGHATLYWYQQILGQGPKLLIQFQNNGVVDDSQLPKDRFSAERLKGVDSTLKIQPAKLEDSAVYLCASSFSGEGGQPQHFGDGTRLSIL.

J is TRBJ1-1 and V is TRBV5-1, with 8 bases lining up with TRBD1. Germline trimming cut 0 bases from V and 4 bases from J; bases unmatched to any gene: 5. The germline V gene has CDR1 SGHRS and CDR2 YFSETQ. The CDR3 runs 15 residues. CDR3 protein: CASSLEGQGLTEAFF. The CDR3 region has the DNA TGCGCCAGCAGCTTGGAAGGACAGGGACTCACTGAAGCTTTCTTT.

This clone was detected once. The genes are TRBV4-3 and TRBJ2-7; 9 positions agree with TRBD1. Trimming at V came to 1 base and at J to 5 bases, leaving 0 bases not matched to a gene. The germline CDR1 and CDR2 sequences are LGHNA and YSLEER. CDR3 length: 13 amino acids. As DNA, the CDR3 is TGCGCCAGCAGCCAAGGACAGGGGGACGAGCAGTACTTC. Translation gives CASSQGQGDEQYF.

The chain couples TRBV13 to TRBJ2-2; D is possibly TRBD2 (5 bases). The CDR3 length is 13 residues. In germline, CDR1 is PRHDT, CDR2 FYEKMQ (reference sequence). With 4 bases removed from V and 4 bases from J, the gap between germline ends came to 7 bases. In nucleotides, the CDR3 is TGTGCCAGCAGCTCGGGATCCACCGGGGAGCTGTTTTTT. This translates into CASSSGSTGELFF.

This chain connects TRBV6-1 to TRBJ1-1; no reliable D call. This CDR3 has 13 residues. CDR1 and CDR2 (germline): MNHNS, SASEGT. The V end was cut by 2 bases, the J end by 11 bases, with 15 bases between. The CDR3 loop is CASSERHHPMAFF. The CDR3 DNA is TGTGCCAGCAGTGAACGACACCATCCTATGGCTTTCTTT.

The chain uses TRBV24-1 and TRBJ2-2; 7 bases are a match to TRBD1. V trimming: 3 bases; J trimming: 2 bases; junction bases outside the gene matches: 5. CDR1 KGHDR and CDR2 SFDVKD come from the germline V gene. The CDR3 totals 16 residues. CDR3 region: CATSDAHRGNTGELFF. The CDR3 nucleotides are TGTGCCACCAGTGATGCCCACAGGGGTAACACCGGGGAGCTGTTTTTT.

V is TRBV5-1 and J is TRBJ1-5, with 9 bases aligning to TRBD1. In germline, CDR1 is SGHRS, CDR2 YFSETQ. The CDR3 has 16 residues. V lost 0 bases and J lost 1; bases outside the gene matches: 2. CDR3 coding DNA: TGCGCCAGCAGCTTGGAGGGGACAGGGAGCAATCAGCCCCAGCATTTT. Translated: CASSLEGTGSNQPQHF.

This clone was found once. The chain couples TRBV4-2 to TRBJ1-1, with D maybe TRBD1 (5 bases). The germline V gene encodes CDR1 LGHNA and CDR2 YNFKEQ. The CDR3 spans 13 residues. Trimming stripped 4 bases from V and 5 bases from J, with 11 bases between. CDR3 region: CASSLQGNTEAFF. CDR3 nucleotide sequence: TGTGCCAGCAGCCTCCAGGGTAATACTGAAGCTTTCTTT.

The rearrangement uses TRBV10-3 and TRBJ1-5; unclear D gene. V dropped 6 bases and J dropped 6 bases, with 15 bases sitting between them. This CDR3 has 14 amino acids. CDR1 ENHRY and CDR2 SYGVKD come from the germline V gene. CDR3 sequence (DNA): TGTGCCATCAGGGACGGGGAAGGCGGTCAGCCCCAGCATTTT. Translation: CAIRDGEGGQPQHF.

The rearrangement links TRBV30 to TRBJ1-2, with a tentative D call TRBD1 (5 bases). The V gene's germline CDR1 is GTSNPN and CDR2 SVGIG (reference sequence). The CDR3 loop spans 14 amino acids. V lost 8 bases to trimming and J lost 5 bases, with 21 bases between them. The CDR3 DNA sequence: TGTGCCCTACGACAGTTGGTTCCTCTTTATGGCTACACCTTC. Its translation is CALRQLVPLYGYTF.

V gene TRBV29-1 combines with J gene TRBJ1-4, with a weak D call TRBD1 (6 bases). This CDR3 has 13 residues. Germline V CDR1 and CDR2: SQVTM, ANQGSEA. V lost 6 bases, J lost 4 bases, and 12 bases lay in between. DNA of the CDR3: TGCAGCGTGGGGGGGGCGGATAATGAAAAACTGTTTTTT. It yields the protein CSVGGADNEKLFF.

The chain recombines TRBV25-1 with TRBJ1-1; the match to TRBD1 covers 11 bases. The CDR3 is made up of 16 amino acids. Germline lookup yields CDR1 MGHDK and CDR2 SYGVNS. V lost 7 bases to trimming and J lost 4 bases; unmatched junction nucleotides: 11. CDR3 sequence reads: CASTTGGGTGGTEAFF. The CDR3 bases are TGTGCCAGCACCACTGGGGGAGGGACAGGGGGCACTGAAGCTTTCTTT.

The genes are TRBV5-1 and TRBJ1-1; 7 bases line up with TRBD1. The germline CDR1 and CDR2 sequences are SGHRS and YFSETQ. CDR3 length: 17 amino acids. After removal of 1 base from V and 1 base from J, the junction contained 10 bases not matched to a gene. The CDR3 nucleotides are TGCGCCAGCAGCTTGCAACTCGGGACAGCTGGGAACACTGAAGCTTTCTTT. Translated: CASSLQLGTAGNTEAFF.

The chain joins TRBV6-5 to TRBJ2-7; the D gene is possibly TRBD1 (6 bases). The CDR3 is made up of 13 amino acids. V lost 7 bases, J lost 7 bases, and 17 bases lay in between. Germline V gene data show CDR1 as MNHEY and CDR2 as SVGAGI. The CDR3 nucleotides read TGTGCCAGCAACAGGGCTGTACGGTCAGAGCAGTACTTC. This gives the protein CASNRAVRSEQYF.